The clone carrying this TCR beta chain was seen only a few times. RNA transcripts gave rise to amplified TCR beta CDR3 regions. The HTBI set primed first-round TCR CDR3 RT-PCR. TCRdb independently ran MiXCR on the multiplex PCR reads; one entry per CDR3 protein. The sample contains roughly 660,000 distinct CDR3 sequences, 17% of which appear only once. The CDR3 spans 17 residues. CDR1 DFQATT and CDR2 SNEGSKA come from the germline V gene (reference sequence). V was shortened by 3 bases and J by 1 base, with 19 bases between the two germline ends. This sample was included in a study of T cells in Graves' hyperthyroidism and ophthalmopathy. Study-level information: The authors collected peripheral blood at initial diagnosis, before any treatment.

The receptor comes from a man in his fifties or sixties with Graves' hyperthyroidism. The sequenced sample was blood. This chain joins TRBV20-1 and TRBJ1-5; maybe TRBD1 (5 bases). CDR3 bases: TGCAGTGCTAGCCCGCTGGAAGGGGCCGGGAGCAATCAGCCCCAGCATTTT. Amino acids: CSASPLEGAGSNQPQHF.